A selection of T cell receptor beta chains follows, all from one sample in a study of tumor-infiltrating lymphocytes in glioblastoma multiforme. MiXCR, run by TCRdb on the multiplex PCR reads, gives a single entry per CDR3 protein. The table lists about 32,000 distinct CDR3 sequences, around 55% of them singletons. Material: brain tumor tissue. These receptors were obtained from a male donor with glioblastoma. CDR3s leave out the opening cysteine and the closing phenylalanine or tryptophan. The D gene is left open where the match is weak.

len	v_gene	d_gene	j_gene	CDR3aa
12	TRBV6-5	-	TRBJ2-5	ASSCSTQQEIQY
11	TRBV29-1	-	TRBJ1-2	SVAAGTDYGYT
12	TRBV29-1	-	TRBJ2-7	SVGTGTRDDEQY
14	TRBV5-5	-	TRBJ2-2	ACSLEPAASTGGLF
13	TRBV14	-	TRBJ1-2	TSSRVPGKPGGYT
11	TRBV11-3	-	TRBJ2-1	ASSSRGVSEQS
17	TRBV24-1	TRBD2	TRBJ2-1	ATSDSTSGRIGSYNEQF
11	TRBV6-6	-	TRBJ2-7	ASREGVPYEQY
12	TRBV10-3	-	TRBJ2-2	AASRRGSTGELF
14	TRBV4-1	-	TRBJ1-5	ASSQVAGVSNQPQH
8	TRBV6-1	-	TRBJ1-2	ASREDGYT
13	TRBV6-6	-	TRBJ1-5	ASRGGGSANHPQH
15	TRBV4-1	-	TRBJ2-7	ASSQDLTGLGNFEQY
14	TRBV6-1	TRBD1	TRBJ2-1	ASNELDRGPYNEQF
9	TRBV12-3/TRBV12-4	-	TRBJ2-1	ASSFRNEQF
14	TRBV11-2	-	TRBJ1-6	ASSPTGTVYNSPLH
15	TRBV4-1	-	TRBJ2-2	ASSHASMDSNTGELF
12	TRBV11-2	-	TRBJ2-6	ASLVLTGANVLT
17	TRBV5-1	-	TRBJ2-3	ASSWPVGGAGVRLDTQY
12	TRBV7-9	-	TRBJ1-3	ASSSRLGRDTIY
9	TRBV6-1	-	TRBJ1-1	ASTQLGGAF
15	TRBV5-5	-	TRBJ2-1	ASSLVQGRDHWGEQF
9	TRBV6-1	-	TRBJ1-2	ASSVEYGYT
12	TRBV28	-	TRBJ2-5	ASRRAGAPETQY
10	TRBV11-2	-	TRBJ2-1	VSSPDSAEQL
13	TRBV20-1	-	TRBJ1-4	SAAMQGSANEKLF
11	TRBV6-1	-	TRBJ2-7	ASSPRGPYEQY
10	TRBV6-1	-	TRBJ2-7	ASKESSYEQY
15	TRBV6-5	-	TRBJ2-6	VNSYVAGGTGANVLT
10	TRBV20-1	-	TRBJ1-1	STSDKDTEAF
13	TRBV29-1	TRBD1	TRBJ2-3	SAGQGKGRTDTQY